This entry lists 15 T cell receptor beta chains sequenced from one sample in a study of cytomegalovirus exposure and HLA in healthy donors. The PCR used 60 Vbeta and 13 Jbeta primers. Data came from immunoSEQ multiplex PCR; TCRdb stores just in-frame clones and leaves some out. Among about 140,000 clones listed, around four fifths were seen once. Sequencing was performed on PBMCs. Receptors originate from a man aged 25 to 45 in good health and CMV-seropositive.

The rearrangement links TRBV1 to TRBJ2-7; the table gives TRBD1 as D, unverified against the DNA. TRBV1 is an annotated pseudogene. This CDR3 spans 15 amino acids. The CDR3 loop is CTSIPGQRSSYEQYF. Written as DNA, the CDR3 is TGCACCAGCATCCCGGGACAGAGAAGCTCCTACGAGCAGTACTTC.

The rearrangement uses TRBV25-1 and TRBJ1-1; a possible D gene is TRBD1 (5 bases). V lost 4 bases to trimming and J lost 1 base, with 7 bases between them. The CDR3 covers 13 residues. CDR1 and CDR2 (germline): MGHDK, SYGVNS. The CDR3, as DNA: TGTGCCAGCAGTGGGGGGGGGAACACTGAAGCTTTCTTT. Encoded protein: CASSGGGNTEAFF.

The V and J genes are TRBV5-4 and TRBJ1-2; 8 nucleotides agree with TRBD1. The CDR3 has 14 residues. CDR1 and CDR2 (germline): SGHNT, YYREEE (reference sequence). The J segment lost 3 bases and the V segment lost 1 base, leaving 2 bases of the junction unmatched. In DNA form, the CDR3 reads TGTGCCAGCAGCTTGCAGGGGGCGGACTATGGCTACACCTTC. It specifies CASSLQGADYGYTF.

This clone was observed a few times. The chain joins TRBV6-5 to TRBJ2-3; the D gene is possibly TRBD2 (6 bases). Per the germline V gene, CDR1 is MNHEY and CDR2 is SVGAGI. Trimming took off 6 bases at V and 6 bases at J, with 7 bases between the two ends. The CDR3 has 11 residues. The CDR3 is CASRSGDTQYF. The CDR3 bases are TGTGCCAGCAGGAGCGGGGATACGCAGTATTTT.

The CDR3 reads CASSFRSGGGPYNEQFF. The CDR3 bases are TGTGCCAGCAGCTTTAGGAGCGGGGGGGGCCCCTACAATGAGCAGTTCTTC. The rearrangement links TRBV7-9 to TRBJ2-1, with 10 bases lining up with TRBD2. Trimming removed 3 bases from V and 2 bases from J; junction bases left unmatched: 7. The CDR3 spans 17 residues. The germline V gene has CDR1 SEHNR and CDR2 FQNEAQ (reference sequence).

CDR3 sequence: CASRTVNTGELFF. The DNA of the CDR3 is TGTGCCAGCAGGACAGTCAACACCGGGGAGCTGTTTTTT. This chain uses TRBV6-1 with TRBJ2-2; the D gene is possibly TRBD1 (5 bases). The CDR3 runs to 13 residues. CDR1 and CDR2 from the germline V gene are MNHNS and SASEGT. The V end lost 6 bases, the J end lost 2 bases, and 7 bases lay between the germline ends.

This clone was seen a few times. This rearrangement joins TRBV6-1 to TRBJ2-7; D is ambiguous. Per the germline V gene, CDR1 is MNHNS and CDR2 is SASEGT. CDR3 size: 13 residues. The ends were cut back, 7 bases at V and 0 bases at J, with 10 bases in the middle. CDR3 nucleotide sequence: TGTGCCAGCATCCCGGGTTCCTCCTACGAGCAGTACTTC. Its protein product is CASIPGSSYEQYF.

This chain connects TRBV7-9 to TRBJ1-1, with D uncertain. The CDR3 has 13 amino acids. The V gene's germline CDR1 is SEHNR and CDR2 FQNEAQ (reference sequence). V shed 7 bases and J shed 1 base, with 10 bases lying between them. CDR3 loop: CASTARGNTEAFF. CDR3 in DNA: TGTGCCAGCACCGCGAGAGGGAACACTGAAGCTTTCTTT. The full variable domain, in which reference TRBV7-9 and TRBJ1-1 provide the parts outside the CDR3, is DTGVSQNPRHKITKRGQNVTFRCDPISEHNRLYWYRQTLGQGPEFLTYFQNEAQLEKSRLLSDRFSAERPKGSFSTLEIQRTEQGDSAMYLCASTARGNTEAFFGQGTRLTVV.

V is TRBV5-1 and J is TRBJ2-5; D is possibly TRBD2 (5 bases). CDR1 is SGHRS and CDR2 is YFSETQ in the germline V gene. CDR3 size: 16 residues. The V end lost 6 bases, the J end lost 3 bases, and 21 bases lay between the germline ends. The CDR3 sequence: CASNDAGFGVEETQYF. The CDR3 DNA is TGCGCCAGCAACGACGCTGGTTTCGGGGTAGAAGAGACCCAGTACTTC.

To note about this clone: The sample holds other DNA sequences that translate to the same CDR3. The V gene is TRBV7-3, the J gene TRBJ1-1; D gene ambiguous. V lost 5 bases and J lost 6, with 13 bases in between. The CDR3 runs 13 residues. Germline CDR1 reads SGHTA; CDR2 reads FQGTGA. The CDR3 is CASSVKLYAEAFF. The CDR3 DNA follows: TGTGCCAGCAGCGTAAAACTATATGCTGAAGCTTTCTTT. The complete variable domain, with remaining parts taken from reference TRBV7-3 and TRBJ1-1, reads GAGVSQTPSNKVTEKGKYVELRCDPISGHTALYWYRQSLGQGPEFLIYFQGTGAADDSGLPNDRFFAVRPEGSVSTLKIQRTERGDSAVYLCASSVKLYAEAFFGQGTRLTVV.

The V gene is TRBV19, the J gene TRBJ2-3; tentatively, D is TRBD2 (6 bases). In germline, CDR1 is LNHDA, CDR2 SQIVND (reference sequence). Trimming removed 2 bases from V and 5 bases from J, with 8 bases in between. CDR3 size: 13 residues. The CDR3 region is CASSIPGLDTQYF. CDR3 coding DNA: TGTGCCAGTAGTATACCGGGACTAGATACGCAGTATTTT.

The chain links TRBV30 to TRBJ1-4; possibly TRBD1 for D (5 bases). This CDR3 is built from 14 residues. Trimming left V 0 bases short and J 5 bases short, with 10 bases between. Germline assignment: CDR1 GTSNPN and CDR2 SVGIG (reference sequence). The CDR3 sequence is CAWSVSGINEKLFF. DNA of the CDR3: TGTGCCTGGAGTGTTTCAGGGATCAATGAAAAACTGTTTTTT.

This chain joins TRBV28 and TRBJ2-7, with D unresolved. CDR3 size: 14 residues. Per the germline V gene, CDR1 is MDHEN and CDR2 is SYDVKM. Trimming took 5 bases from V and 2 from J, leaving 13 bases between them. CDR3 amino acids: CASSPFGPPYEQYF. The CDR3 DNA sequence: TGTGCCAGCAGTCCTTTTGGGCCCCCCTACGAGCAGTACTTC. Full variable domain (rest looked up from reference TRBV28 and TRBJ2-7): DVKVTQSSRYLVKRTGEKVFLECVQDMDHENMFWYRQDPGLGLRLIYFSYDVKMKEKGDIPEGYSVSREKKERFSLILESASTNQTSMYLCASSPFGPPYEQYFGPGTRLTVT.

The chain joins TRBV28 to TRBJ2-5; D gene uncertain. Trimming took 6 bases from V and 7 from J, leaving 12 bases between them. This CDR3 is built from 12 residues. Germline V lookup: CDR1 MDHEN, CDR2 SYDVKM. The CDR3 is CASSPGTWTQYF. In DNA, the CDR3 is TGTGCCAGCAGCCCAGGAACGTGGACCCAGTACTTC.

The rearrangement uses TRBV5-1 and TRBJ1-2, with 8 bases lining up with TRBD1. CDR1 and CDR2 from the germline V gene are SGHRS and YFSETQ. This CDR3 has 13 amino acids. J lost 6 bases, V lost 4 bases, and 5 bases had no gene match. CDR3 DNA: TGCGCCAGCAGCCCAGACAGGGGAGATGGCTACACCTTC. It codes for CASSPDRGDGYTF.